This T cell receptor (beta chain) was recovered during a study of T-cell reconstitution after alpha-beta-depleted transplantation in children. Notes on the study in general: Surviving recipient T cells and thymic progenitors accounted for the high day-60 TCRbeta diversity observed in some patients. By about two months after transplant, alpha-beta T cells reportedly arose from several hundred graft clones that had expanded. After one year, T-cell counts and TCRbeta diversity mostly came from new T cells.

The V gene end was trimmed by 1 base and the J gene end by 7 bases; junction bases not matched to a gene: 8. The CDR3 extends over 15 amino acids. Germline CDR1 is SGHVS and CDR2 is FNYEAQ. As for this clonotype: Its specificity is unknown.

Unique molecular identifiers were incorporated into the prepared TCRbeta library. In TCRdb, the PCR reads were re-called with MiXCR into one record per CDR3 protein. The sample consists of 500,000 to 650,000 distinct CDR3 sequences, 13% of them appearing once. The specimen was PBMCs, mostly from graft donor cells, collected 360 days after TCRalphabeta/CD19-depleted stem cell transplant. This receptor was obtained from a male patient between 5 and 17 years old who had a stem cell transplant for acute myeloid leukemia, so the T cells may come from the graft donor. The chain links TRBV7-6 to TRBJ2-7, with TRBD2 matching over 9 bases. DNA for the CDR3: TGTGCCAGCAGCTTAGGAGCGGGGGGACCTTGGGAGCAGTACTTC. Translated, it gives CASSLGAGGPWEQYF. Full variable domain (missing parts from reference TRBV7-6 and TRBJ2-7): GAGVSQSPRYKVTKRGQDVALRCDPISGHVSLYWYRQALGQGPEFLTYFNYEAQQDKSGLPNDRFSAERPEGSISTLTIQRTEQRDSAMYRCASSLGAGGPWEQYFGPGTRLTVT.